The 9 T cell receptor beta chains listed next were all sequenced from one sample in a study of OX40 agonist ivuxolimab in advanced cancers. The method was immunoSEQ multiplex PCR; TCRdb's version includes in-frame clones alone and lacks a portion of them. The table records 50,000 or so clones, 80% to 90% of them present only once. The starting material was CD4+ or CD8+ T cells sorted from blood, obtained in a trial of the OX40 agonist ivuxolimab. All receptors come from an adult with an advanced solid tumor such as melanoma, head and neck, liver or kidney cancer.

The gene calls are TRBV9 and TRBJ2-7; 7 bases are a match to TRBD1. Germline loops: CDR1 SGDLS, CDR2 YYNGEE. Trimming at V came to 2 bases and at J to 6 bases, leaving 2 bases not matched to a gene. This CDR3 spans 12 amino acids. The CDR3 reads CASSVTGVEQYF. CDR3 bases: TGTGCCAGCAGCGTCACAGGGGTCGAGCAGTACTTC.

In regard to this clone: A read error may account for a junction end that differs from germline. V is TRBV7-9 and J is TRBJ2-1, with D perhaps assigned TRBD1 or TRBD2 (5 bases each). The CDR3 length is 14 residues. Germline CDR1 and CDR2: SEHNR and FQNEAQ (reference sequence). This CDR3 is CASTGRDDYNGQFF. The DNA for the CDR3 is TGTGCCAGCACCGGACGGGACGACTACAATGGGCAGTTCTTC.

The chain uses TRBV5-8 and TRBJ2-7; D possibly corresponds to TRBD2 (6 bases). V was clipped by 0 bases and J by 1 base, with 11 bases between them. The CDR3 extends over 15 amino acids. In germline, CDR1 is SGHTS, CDR2 YDEGEE. CDR3 nucleotide sequence: TGTGCCAGCAGCTTGGCGGCGGGAACTTCCTACGAGCAGTACTTC. Translated, it gives CASSLAAGTSYEQYF.

The CDR3 reads CASSFGTGNSPLHF. The DNA of the CDR3 is TGTGCCAGCAGCTTCGGGACAGGGAATTCACCCCTCCACTTT. The chain carries TRBV5-6 and TRBJ1-6, with 9 bases identical to TRBD1. Germline CDR1 SGHDT, CDR2 YYEEEE. V shed 2 bases, J shed 7 bases, and the junction held 1 base outside the gene matches. The CDR3 spans 14 residues.

The chain recombines TRBV7-8 with TRBJ2-3; 12 bases map to TRBD2. The V gene end was trimmed by 5 bases and the J gene end by 4 bases; junction bases not matched to a gene: 13. The CDR3 covers 18 residues. Germline V gene lookup returns CDR1 SGHVS and CDR2 FQNEAQ. The CDR3 DNA follows: TGTGCCAGCAGCCTACTAGCGGGAGGCCTTGAAGGGGCAGATACGCAGTATTTT. This encodes CASSLLAGGLEGADTQYF.

As for this clone: The sample carries other DNA sequences with the same CDR3. The V gene is TRBV7-9, the J gene TRBJ1-1, with 7 positions matching TRBD1. The J segment lost 0 bases and the V segment lost 5 bases, leaving 3 bases of the junction unmatched. CDR3 length equals 14 residues. Germline CDR1 reads SEHNR; CDR2 reads FQNEAQ (reference sequence). The CDR3 spells CASSQTGLNTEAFF. The CDR3 nucleotides are TGTGCCAGCAGCCAGACAGGGTTGAACACTGAAGCTTTCTTT.

The chain uses TRBV7-9 and TRBJ2-1; maybe TRBD1 (6 bases). CDR3 size: 15 residues. CDR1 is SEHNR, CDR2 FQNEAQ, per germline (reference sequence). The V end lost 6 bases, the J end lost 0 bases, and 12 bases lay between the germline ends. DNA for the CDR3: TGTGCCAGCAGTTCGAACAGGGTCTCCTACAATGAGCAGTTCTTC. This codes for CASSSNRVSYNEQFF.

The chain recombines TRBV9 with TRBJ2-5; a possible D gene is TRBD2 (6 bases). Trimming removed 0 bases at V and 5 bases at J, with 11 bases between. CDR3 size: 14 residues. CDR1 SGDLS and CDR2 YYNGEE come from the germline V gene. The CDR3 region is CASSVAGGMETQYF. CDR3 nucleotides: TGTGCCAGCAGCGTAGCAGGCGGGATGGAGACCCAGTACTTC.

This clone was picked up a small number of times. The CDR3 DNA is TGCGCCAGCAGCCCGAGGGACAGGGTAGCCGAGCAGTACTTC. This translates into CASSPRDRVAEQYF. The rearrangement links TRBV4-1 to TRBJ2-7; 9 bases are shared with TRBD1. The J segment lost 6 bases and the V segment lost 4 bases, leaving 7 bases of the junction unmatched. This CDR3 is 14 amino acids long. From germline, CDR1 is MGHRA and CDR2 YSYEKL.